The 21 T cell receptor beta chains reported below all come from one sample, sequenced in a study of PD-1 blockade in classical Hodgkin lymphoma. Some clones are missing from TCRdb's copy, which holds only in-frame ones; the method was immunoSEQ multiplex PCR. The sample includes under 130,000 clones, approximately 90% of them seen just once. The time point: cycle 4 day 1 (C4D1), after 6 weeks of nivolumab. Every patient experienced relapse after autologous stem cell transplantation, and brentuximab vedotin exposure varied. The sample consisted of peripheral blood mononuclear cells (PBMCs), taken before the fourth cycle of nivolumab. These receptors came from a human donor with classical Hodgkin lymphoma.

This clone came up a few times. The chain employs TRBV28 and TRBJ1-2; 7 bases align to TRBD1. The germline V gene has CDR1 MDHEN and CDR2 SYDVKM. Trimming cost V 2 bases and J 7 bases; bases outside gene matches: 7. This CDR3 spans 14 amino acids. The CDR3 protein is CASSLPTGRLGYTF. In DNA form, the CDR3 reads TGTGCCAGCAGTTTACCGACAGGGAGACTTGGCTACACCTTC.

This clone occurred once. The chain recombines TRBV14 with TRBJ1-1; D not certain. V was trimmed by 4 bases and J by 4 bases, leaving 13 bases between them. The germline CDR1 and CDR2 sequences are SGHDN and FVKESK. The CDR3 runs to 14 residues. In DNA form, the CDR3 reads TGTGCCAGCAGCCCCATCCGCGGTTCCACTGAAGCTTTCTTT. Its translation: CASSPIRGSTEAFF.

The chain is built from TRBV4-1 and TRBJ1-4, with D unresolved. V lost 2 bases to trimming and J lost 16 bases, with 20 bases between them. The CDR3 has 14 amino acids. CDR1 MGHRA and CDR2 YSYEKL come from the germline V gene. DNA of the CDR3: TGCGCCAGCAGCCAATCCCTGGCAGGAGACAAGCGGTTTTTT. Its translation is CASSQSLAGDKRFF.

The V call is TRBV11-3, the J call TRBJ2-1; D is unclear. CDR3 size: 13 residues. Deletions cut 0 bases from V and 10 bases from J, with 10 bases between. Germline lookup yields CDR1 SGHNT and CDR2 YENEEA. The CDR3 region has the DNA TGTGCCAGCAGCTTAGACATGCGTAACGAGCAGTTCTTC. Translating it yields CASSLDMRNEQFF. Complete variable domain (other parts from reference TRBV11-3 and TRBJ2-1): EAGVVQSPRYKIIEKKQPVAFWCNPISGHNTLYWYLQNLGQGPELLIRYENEEAVDDSQLPKDRFSAERLKGVDSTLKIQPAELGDSAVYLCASSLDMRNEQFFGPGTRLTVL.

In DNA, the CDR3 is TGTGCCAGCAGCGCCCAGACGGGTATGAACACTGAAGCTTTCTTT. It encodes CASSAQTGMNTEAFF. The rearrangement uses TRBV9 and TRBJ1-1; the D is unclear. The germline gives CDR1 SGDLS, CDR2 YYNGEE. The CDR3 totals 15 residues. V was clipped by 3 bases and J by 0 bases, with 12 bases between them.

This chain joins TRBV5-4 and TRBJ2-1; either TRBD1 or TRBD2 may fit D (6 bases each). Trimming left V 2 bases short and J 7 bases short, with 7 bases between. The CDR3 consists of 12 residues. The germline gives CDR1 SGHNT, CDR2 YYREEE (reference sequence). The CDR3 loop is CASSLGGNEQFF. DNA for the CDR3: TGTGCCAGCAGCTTAGGGGGGAATGAGCAGTTCTTC.

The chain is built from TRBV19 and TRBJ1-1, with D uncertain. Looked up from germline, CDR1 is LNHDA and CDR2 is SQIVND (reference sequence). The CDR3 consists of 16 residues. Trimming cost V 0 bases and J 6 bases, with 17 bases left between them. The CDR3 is CASSIDIGVAVAEAFF. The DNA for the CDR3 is TGTGCCAGTAGTATAGATATCGGCGTAGCGGTGGCTGAAGCTTTCTTT.

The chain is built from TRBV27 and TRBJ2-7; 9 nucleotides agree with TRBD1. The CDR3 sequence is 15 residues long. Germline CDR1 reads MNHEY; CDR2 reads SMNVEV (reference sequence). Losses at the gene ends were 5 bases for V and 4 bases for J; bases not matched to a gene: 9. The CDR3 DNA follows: TGTGCCAGCAGTGTTACCGGGACAGGGATGTACGAGCAGTACTTC. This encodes CASSVTGTGMYEQYF.

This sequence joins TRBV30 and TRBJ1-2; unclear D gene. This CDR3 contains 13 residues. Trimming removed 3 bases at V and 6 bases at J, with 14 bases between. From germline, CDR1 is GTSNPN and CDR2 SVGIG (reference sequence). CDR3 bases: TGTGCCTGGAGCCCCGGGCAGGCAAATGGCTACACCTTC. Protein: CAWSPGQANGYTF.

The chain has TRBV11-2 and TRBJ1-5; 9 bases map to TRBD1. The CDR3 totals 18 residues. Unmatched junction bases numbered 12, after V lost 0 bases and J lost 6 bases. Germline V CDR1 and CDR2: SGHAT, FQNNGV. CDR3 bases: TGTGCCAGCAGCTTAGAAGGGGGAGTTCCGACAGGGGGTCAGCCCCAGCATTTT. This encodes CASSLEGGVPTGGQPQHF. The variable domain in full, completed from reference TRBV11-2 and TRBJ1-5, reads EAGVAQSPRYKIIEKRQSVAFWCNPISGHATLYWYQQILGQGPKLLIQFQNNGVVDDSQLPKDRFSAERLKGVDSTLKIQPAKLEDSAVYLCASSLEGGVPTGGQPQHFGDGTRLSIL.

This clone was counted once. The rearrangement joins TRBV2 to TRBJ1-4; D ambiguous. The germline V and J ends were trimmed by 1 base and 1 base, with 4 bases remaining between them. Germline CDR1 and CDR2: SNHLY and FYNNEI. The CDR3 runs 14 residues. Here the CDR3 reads CASSEGRTNEKLFF. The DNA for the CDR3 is TGTGCCAGCAGTGAAGGGAGAACTAATGAAAAACTGTTTTTT.

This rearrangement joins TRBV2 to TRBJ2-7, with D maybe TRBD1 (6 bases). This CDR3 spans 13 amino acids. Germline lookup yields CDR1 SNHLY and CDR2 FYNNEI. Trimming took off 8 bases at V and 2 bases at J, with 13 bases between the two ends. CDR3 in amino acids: CASSRDNPYEQYF. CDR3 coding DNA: TGTGCCAGCTCCCGGGACAATCCCTACGAGCAGTACTTC.

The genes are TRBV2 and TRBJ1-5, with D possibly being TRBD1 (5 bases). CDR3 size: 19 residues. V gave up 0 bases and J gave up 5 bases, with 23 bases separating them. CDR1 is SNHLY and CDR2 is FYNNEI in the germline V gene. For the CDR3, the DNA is TGTGCCAGCAGTGAAGCGCTTTCCTCAAGGCTTGGGGCCGATCAGCCCCAGCATTTT. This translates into CASSEALSSRLGADQPQHF.

The CDR3 reads CAISEPGRFQETQYF. The CDR3 nucleotides are TGTGCCATCAGTGAGCCGGGGAGGTTTCAAGAGACCCAGTACTTC. This chain links TRBV10-3 with TRBJ2-5; D is possibly TRBD2 (6 bases). Trimming took off 2 bases at V and 2 bases at J, with 12 bases between the two ends. The CDR3 sequence is 15 residues long. Germline CDR1 ENHRY, CDR2 SYGVKD.

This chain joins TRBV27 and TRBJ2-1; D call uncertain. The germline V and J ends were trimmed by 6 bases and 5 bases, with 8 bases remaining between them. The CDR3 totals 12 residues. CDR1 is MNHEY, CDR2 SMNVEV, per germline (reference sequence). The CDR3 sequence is CASRTENNEQFF. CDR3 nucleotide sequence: TGTGCCAGCAGAACGGAGAACAATGAGCAGTTCTTC.

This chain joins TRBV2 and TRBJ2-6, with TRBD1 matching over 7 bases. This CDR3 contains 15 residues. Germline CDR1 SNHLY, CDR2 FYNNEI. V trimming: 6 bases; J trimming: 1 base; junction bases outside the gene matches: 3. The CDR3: CASREQGSGANVLTF. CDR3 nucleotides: TGTGCCAGCAGAGAACAGGGGTCTGGGGCCAACGTCCTGACTTTC.

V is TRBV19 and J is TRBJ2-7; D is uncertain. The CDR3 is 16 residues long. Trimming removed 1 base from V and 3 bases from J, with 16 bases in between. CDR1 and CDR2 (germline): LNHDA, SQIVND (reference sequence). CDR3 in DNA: TGTGCCAGTAGTATAGTGGTCTCTATCCAATTCTACGAGCAGTACTTC. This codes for CASSIVVSIQFYEQYF.

CDR3 in amino acids: CASRPLGQGNEQFF. Here the CDR3 DNA reads TGTGCCAGCAGACCTCTGGGACAGGGGAATGAGCAGTTCTTC. The rearrangement links TRBV2 to TRBJ2-1, with TRBD1 identical over 10 bases. In germline, CDR1 is SNHLY, CDR2 FYNNEI. The ends lost 6 bases at V and 7 bases at J; junction bases unmatched: 6. CDR3 length equals 14 residues. Drawing the rest from reference TRBV2 and TRBJ2-1, the complete variable domain is EPEVTQTPSHQVTQMGQEVILRCVPISNHLYFYWYRQILGQKVEFLVSFYNNEISEKSEIFDDQFSVERPDGSNFTLKIRSTKLEDSAMYFCASRPLGQGNEQFFGPGTRLTVL.

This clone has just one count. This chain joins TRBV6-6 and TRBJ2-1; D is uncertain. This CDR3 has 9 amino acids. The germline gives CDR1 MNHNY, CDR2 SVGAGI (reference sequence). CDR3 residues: CGKWSEQFF. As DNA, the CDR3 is TGTGGGAAATGGAGTGAGCAGTTCTTC.

The CDR3 DNA is TGTGCCAGCAGTTTATGGGGAACCTCAACTAATGAAAAACTGTTTTTT. Its translation: CASSLWGTSTNEKLFF. The chain has TRBV28 and TRBJ1-4; D remains ambiguous. Trimming pared 0 bases from V and 0 bases from J, leaving 8 bases between. The CDR3 loop spans 16 amino acids. The germline V gene encodes CDR1 MDHEN and CDR2 SYDVKM.

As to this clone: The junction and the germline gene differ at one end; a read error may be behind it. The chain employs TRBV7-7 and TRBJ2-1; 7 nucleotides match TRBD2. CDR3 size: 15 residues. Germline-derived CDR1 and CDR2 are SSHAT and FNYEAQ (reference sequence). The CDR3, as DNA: TGTGCTAGCAGCTTATTTGCGGGAGAGGCCAATGAGCAGTTCTTC. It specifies CASSLFAGEANEQFF.